The source of this T cell receptor (beta chain) is a study of beta chain features in type 1 diabetes. At the level of the study: Patients did not differ from healthy donors in age, gender or cell yield. Study-wide points: Type 1 diabetes patients had VDJ junctions that carried fewer insertions and more deletions.

The isolated RNA, all of it, was reverse transcribed, so expressed TCRB transcripts were what got sequenced. The method was immunoSEQ multiplex PCR; TCRdb's version includes in-frame clones alone and lacks a portion of them. Of 350,000 or so clones listed, around a fifth are singletons. The germline V gene encodes CDR1 SGHDT and CDR2 YYEEEE. This CDR3 region has 13 residues. The V and J ends lost 3 bases and 3 bases respectively, with 7 bases between them. On this clone itself: Its antigen is unknown.

The receptor comes from a woman aged 18-29 years in good health. Sequencing was carried out using naive CD4+ T cells from blood. This chain joins TRBV5-6 and TRBJ1-5; tentative D call: TRBD1 (6 bases). The CDR3 loop reads CASSSGANQPQHF. CDR3 in DNA: TGTGCCAGCAGCTCAGGGGCCAATCAGCCCCAGCATTTT.